This T cell receptor beta chain was sequenced during a study of blood T cell repertoires in COVID-19 (dated by TCRdb to 2018 to 2021). Context from the whole study: The collaborator samples originated in the United States, Italy and Spain and spanned the acute and convalescent phases of COVID-19. Samples came from the ongoing ImmuneRACE study (first 160 participants) plus 1,254 subjects from 6 global collaborators. The material from the prospective study consisted of cDNA or gDNA derived from T cells, B-cell-depleted T cells, or PBMCs. Deeply sampled blood TCRbeta repertoires from subjects exposed to, actively infected with, or recovered from COVID-19 were included in the dataset. Sample metadata almost always included a de-identified subject ID, COVID-19 status, age in years and sex. The repertoires were released in a freely available public database intended as a resource for research on the immune response to SARS-CoV-2. Where available, HLA class I and class II types were obtained from metadata supplied by the sample provider rather than from assay-based typing. What the study reported, not specific to this receptor: Clinical and demographic metadata were provided uncurated, with the amount varying by source and participant.

The CDR3 covers 14 residues, taking in both the cysteine and the phenylalanine. Left in the record is the CDR3 DNA by itself, 42 bases read in frame from the first base. The germline V gene encodes CDR1 SGHNT and CDR2 YYREEE (reference sequence). Trimming accounts for 5 bases at V and 8 bases at J, while the number of junction bases matched to no gene is 11. This clone was counted once. Its recognized antigen is unknown. No clone much larger than this one lies a single base away; base qualities are absent. TCRbeta CDR3 regions were amplified from genomic DNA using the immunoSEQ Assay, a bias-controlled multiplex PCR. In the source study's methods: The number of nucleated cells in each sample was estimated by amplification of reference gene primers within the assay. Sequence reads were collapsed and filtered to measure the absolute abundance of every unique TCRbeta CDR3 rearrangement. For each sample, productive Simpson clonality was calculated as the square root of Simpson's diversity index over productive rearrangements. As stored in TCRdb, this immuneACCESS dataset retains in-frame rearrangements with V and J assigned. A fraction of the clones does not appear; measured against another copy, unresolved V genes explain less than half of the discrepancy, and the remainder lacks a known reason. The V and J calls and clone size are taken from that table; D and trimming were inferred from the DNA. The sample data list under 200,000 clones, and about 85% of these were observed just once. The ten largest make up almost 5% of the sample.

The collaborating institutions used their own protocols to collect whole blood in K2EDTA tubes. For TCRbeta analysis, collaborators shipped samples as frozen whole blood, isolated PBMCs, or DNA extracted from either of those sample types. Sequencing used peripheral blood. The chain links TRBV5-4 with TRBJ2-3; the central 7 bases match TRBD1. The origin of this receptor is a woman of 80 years or more with acute or convalescent COVID-19. The bases read TGTGCCAGCAGGCTCATTTCACAGGGGTCTACGCAGTATTTT. Translated, this gives CASRLISQGSTQYF.